The next 21 T cell receptor beta chains were all read from a single sample in a study of T-cell reconstitution after alpha-beta-depleted transplantation in children. It was with unique molecular identifiers that the TCRbeta library was prepared. TCRdb passed the PCR reads through MiXCR, listing each CDR3 protein once. The sample contains fewer than 200,000 distinct CDR3 sequences, less than 8% of which appear only once. Source: PBMCs from the stem cell graft donor, taken from the stem cell graft. The receptors were gathered from a human donor who donated a stem cell graft to a child with Wiskott-Aldrich syndrome.

This clonotype was observed a handful of times. The V and J genes are TRBV7-9 and TRBJ2-1; 12 bases agree with TRBD2. From germline, CDR1 is SEHNR and CDR2 FQNEAQ (reference sequence). The J segment lost 12 bases and the V segment lost 5 bases, leaving 14 bases of the junction unmatched. CDR3 length: 16 residues. CDR3 nucleotides: TGTGCCAGCAGCCCCGCGGGGGCTAGCGGGGGGGCCTGGCAGTTCTTC. Translated: CASSPAGASGGAWQFF.

As for this clonotype: Relative to the germline gene, one junction end is altered; a read error may explain this. The chain is built from TRBV4-1 and TRBJ2-2, with a tentative D call TRBD2 (6 bases). The CDR3 loop spans 16 amino acids. In germline, CDR1 is MGHRA, CDR2 YSYEKL. CDR3 in amino acids: CASSLNRDFNTGEPFF. The DNA for the CDR3 is TGCGCCAGCAGCCTTAATCGGGACTTCAACACCGGGGAGCCGTTTTTT.

Ten or more counts support this clonotype. The V call is TRBV6-2 or TRBV6-3, the J call TRBJ2-5; TRBD2 might be the D (5 bases). The germline V and J ends were trimmed by 2 bases and 1 base, with 17 bases remaining between them. This CDR3 region has 17 residues. Germline assignment: CDR1 MNHEY and CDR2 SVGEGT. DNA for the CDR3: TGTGCCAGCAGTTACGACGGGCGGACTCACGGCCAAGAGACCCAGTACTTC. Translating gives CASSYDGRTHGQETQYF.

At least ten counts were recorded for this clonotype. The rearrangement joins TRBV2 to TRBJ1-1; D call uncertain. There are 14 residues in the CDR3. Germline CDR1 is SNHLY and CDR2 is FYNNEI. Trimming left V 6 bases short and J 5 bases short, with 16 bases between. The CDR3 region has the DNA TGTGCCAGCAGAGGAAACCTGGGAGGGACTGAAGCTTTCTTT. Its protein product is CASRGNLGGTEAFF. The whole variable domain, remainder taken from reference TRBV2 and TRBJ1-1, is EPEVTQTPSHQVTQMGQEVILRCVPISNHLYFYWYRQILGQKVEFLVSFYNNEISEKSEIFDDQFSVERPDGSNFTLKIRSTKLEDSAMYFCASRGNLGGTEAFFGQGTRLTVV.

Ten or more counts support this clonotype. The chain carries TRBV12-3 or TRBV12-4 and TRBJ1-1; D gene unclear. The CDR3 is 17 amino acids. The V end lost 3 bases, the J end lost 2 bases, and 19 bases lay between the germline ends. The CDR3 protein is CASSFTSTLVVNTEAFF. The CDR3 coding sequence is TGTGCCAGCAGTTTTACCTCGACTCTGGTGGTAAACACTGAAGCTTTCTTT.

V and J are TRBV2 and TRBJ2-7; D is unresolved. CDR1 and CDR2 from the germline V gene are SNHLY and FYNNEI. The CDR3 totals 13 residues. The ends were cut back, 3 bases at V and 1 base at J, with 7 bases in the middle. CDR3 sequence: CASSELQSYEQYF. As DNA, the CDR3 is TGTGCCAGCAGTGAGTTACAGTCCTACGAGCAGTACTTC.

This clonotype was seen repeatedly, ten times or more. The gene calls are TRBV5-5 and TRBJ2-7, with 9 bases identical to TRBD2. The germline CDR1 and CDR2 sequences are SGHKS and YYEKEE (reference sequence). This CDR3 contains 14 residues. Germline trimming cut 4 bases from V and 3 bases from J; bases unmatched to any gene: 5. This chain's CDR3 is CASSLSGRVYEQYF. For the CDR3, the DNA is TGTGCCAGCAGCCTTAGCGGGAGAGTCTACGAGCAGTACTTC.

In this sample, this clonotype turned up many times. The chain is built from TRBV5-1 and TRBJ2-7, with 7 bases lining up with TRBD1. Germline CDR1 SGHRS, CDR2 YFSETQ. J lost 9 bases, V lost 5 bases, and 14 bases had no gene match. The CDR3 extends over 14 amino acids. This CDR3 is CASRTGTEYEGQYF. Here the CDR3 DNA reads TGCGCCAGCAGAACCGGGACAGAGTACGAAGGGCAGTACTTC. Based on the CDR3 plus reference TRBV5-1 and TRBJ2-7, the full variable domain is KAGVTQTPRYLIKTRGQQVTLSCSPISGHRSVSWYQQTPGQGLQFLFEYFSETQRNKGNFPGRFSGRQFSNSRSEMNVSTLELGDSALYLCASRTGTEYEGQYFGPGTRLTVT.

The table lists this clonotype with many counts. V gene TRBV6-5 combines with J gene TRBJ2-2; D is ambiguous. V was pared by 2 bases and J by 2 bases, with 6 bases between. CDR3 size: 14 residues. Germline assignment: CDR1 MNHEY and CDR2 SVGAGI. The CDR3 spells CASSYTPNTGELFF. In DNA form, the CDR3 reads TGTGCCAGCAGTTACACTCCTAACACCGGGGAGCTGTTTTTT.

V and J are TRBV15 and TRBJ2-2, with 7 bases aligning to TRBD2. The ends lost 3 bases at V and 3 bases at J; junction bases unmatched: 13. The CDR3 extends over 18 amino acids. Germline values: CDR1 LNHNV, CDR2 YYDKDF (reference sequence). The CDR3 loop is CATSRTRMGRGDTGELFF. CDR3 nucleotides: TGTGCCACCAGCAGGACACGTATGGGACGGGGGGACACCGGGGAGCTGTTTTTT. Drawing the rest from reference TRBV15 and TRBJ2-2, the complete variable domain is DAMVIQNPRYQVTQFGKPVTLSCSQTLNHNVMYWYQQKSSQAPKLLFHYYDKDFNNEADTPDNFQSRRPNTSFCFLDIRSPGLGDTAMYLCATSRTRMGRGDTGELFFGEGSRLTVL.

This clonotype has a count of ten or more. This rearrangement joins TRBV5-1 to TRBJ1-2, with 9 positions matching TRBD1. With 4 bases clipped from V and 4 bases from J, the junction kept 2 bases outside the gene matches. CDR1 is SGHRS, CDR2 YFSETQ, per germline. The CDR3 consists of 13 residues. The CDR3 bases are TGCGCCAGCAGCGCGGGACAGGGCTATGGCTACACCTTC. Translated, it gives CASSAGQGYGYTF.

In its sample, this clonotype was seen many times. CDR3 protein: CASSLATTEQYF. The DNA of the CDR3 is TGTGCCAGCAGTTTAGCGACGACAGAGCAGTACTTC. The rearrangement joins TRBV12-3 or TRBV12-4 to TRBJ2-7; D is undetermined. This CDR3 contains 12 residues. Trimming pared 0 bases from V and 7 bases from J, leaving 7 bases between.

This clonotype was counted at least ten times. The chain joins TRBV21-1 to TRBJ2-2; the table gives TRBD2 as D, unverified against the DNA. TRBV21-1 is listed as a pseudogene. The CDR3 contains 14 residues. CDR3 residues: CASSTSGRTGELFF. CDR3 sequence (DNA): TGTGCCAGCAGCACTAGCGGGAGAACCGGGGAGCTGTTTTTT.

This clonotype was recorded at least ten times. V and J are TRBV6-2 or TRBV6-3 and TRBJ2-1; 10 bases are a match to TRBD2. CDR1 MNHEY and CDR2 SVGEGT come from the germline V gene. The V and J ends lost 2 bases and 10 bases, in that order; junction bases with no gene match: 14. The CDR3 totals 17 residues. The CDR3: CASSYAPGASGSKEQFF. The CDR3 DNA follows: TGTGCCAGCAGTTACGCCCCCGGGGCTAGCGGGAGCAAGGAGCAGTTCTTC.

At least ten counts were recorded for this clonotype. This chain uses TRBV6-1 with TRBJ1-4, with D unresolved. The V and J ends lost 4 bases and 7 bases respectively, with 19 bases between them. The V gene's germline CDR1 is MNHNS and CDR2 SASEGT. The CDR3 is 16 residues long. CDR3 residues: CASSGLGLSYLEKLFF. CDR3 sequence (DNA): TGTGCCAGCAGTGGCCTCGGACTATCTTACCTTGAAAAACTGTTTTTT.

There are many counts of this clonotype. As DNA, the CDR3 is TGCGCCAGCAGCCAATTTGCTCCGACAGAAGACACTGAAGCTTTCTTT. Translated, it gives CASSQFAPTEDTEAFF. The V gene is TRBV4-1, the J gene TRBJ1-1; TRBD1 might be the D (5 bases). Germline V gives CDR1 MGHRA, CDR2 YSYEKL. V lost 2 bases to trimming and J lost 3 bases, with 16 bases between them. The CDR3 is made up of 16 amino acids.

This clonotype was picked up many times. The chain carries TRBV29-1 and TRBJ1-1; D ambiguous. Trimming removed 6 bases from V and 0 bases from J, with 11 bases in between. The CDR3 contains 13 residues. The germline gives CDR1 SQVTM, CDR2 ANQGSEA. DNA of the CDR3: TGCAGCGTCTCAGGACGGATGAACACTGAAGCTTTCTTT. As protein: CSVSGRMNTEAFF. Supplemented by reference TRBV29-1 and TRBJ1-1, the full variable domain reads SAVISQKPSRDICQRGTSLTIQCQVDSQVTMMFWYRQQPGQSLTLIATANQGSEATYESGFVIDKFPISRPNLTFSTLTVSNMSPEDSSIYLCSVSGRMNTEAFFGQGTRLTVV.

This clonotype was found many times. V gene TRBV20-1 combines with J gene TRBJ2-3; the match to TRBD2 covers 9 bases. The V gene's germline CDR1 is DFQATT and CDR2 SNEGSKA (reference sequence). This CDR3 spans 15 amino acids. The V segment lost 5 bases and the J segment 5 bases; nucleotides outside the gene matches: 11. The chain's CDR3 is CSALPPRGGGDTQYF. The CDR3 DNA follows: TGCAGTGCTCTCCCCCCTCGCGGGGGGGGAGATACGCAGTATTTT.

There are a few counts of this clonotype. The chain is built from TRBV3-1 and TRBJ2-1; 8 positions agree with TRBD2. This CDR3 contains 14 residues. The trim removed 7 bases at V and 7 bases at J, leaving 9 bases unmatched. Germline values: CDR1 LGHDT, CDR2 YNNKEL (reference sequence). The DNA of the CDR3 is TGTGCCAGCAACCACGCGGGGGGCCAAAATGAGCAGTTCTTC. Translated, it gives CASNHAGGQNEQFF.

In its sample, this clonotype was seen once. The chain carries TRBV27 and TRBJ2-1; perhaps TRBD2 as D (7 bases). This CDR3 region has 14 residues. Trimming cost V 7 bases and J 7 bases, with 17 bases left between them. Germline V gives CDR1 MNHEY, CDR2 SMNVEV (reference sequence). The chain's CDR3 is CASTSPGRGNEQFF. CDR3 DNA: TGTGCCAGCACCTCCCCGGGGAGGGGGAATGAGCAGTTCTTC.

This clonotype was seen at least ten times. The chain links TRBV20-1 to TRBJ1-1; 10 nucleotides align to TRBD1. CDR3 length: 17 residues. The ends lost 0 bases at V and 5 bases at J; junction bases unmatched: 12. Germline CDR1 reads DFQATT; CDR2 reads SNEGSKA (reference sequence). CDR3 bases: TGCAGTGCTAGAGATTGGGACAGGGGATTGTTGGGAACTGAAGCTTTCTTT. This sequence encodes CSARDWDRGLLGTEAFF.